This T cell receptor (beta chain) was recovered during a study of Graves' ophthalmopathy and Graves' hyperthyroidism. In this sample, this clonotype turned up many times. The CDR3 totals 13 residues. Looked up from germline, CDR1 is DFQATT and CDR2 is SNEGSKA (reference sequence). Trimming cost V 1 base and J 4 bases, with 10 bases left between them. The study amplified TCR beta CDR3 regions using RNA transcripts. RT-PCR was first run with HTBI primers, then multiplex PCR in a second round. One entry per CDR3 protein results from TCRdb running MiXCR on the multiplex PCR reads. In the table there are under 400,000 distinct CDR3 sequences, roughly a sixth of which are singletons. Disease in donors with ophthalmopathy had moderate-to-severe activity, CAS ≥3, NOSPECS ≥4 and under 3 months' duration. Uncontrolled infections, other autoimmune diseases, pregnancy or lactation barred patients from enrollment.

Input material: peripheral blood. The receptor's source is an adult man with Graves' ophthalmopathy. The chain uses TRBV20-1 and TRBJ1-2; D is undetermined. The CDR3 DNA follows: TGCAGTGCTAGAGGTAGCACAACCTATGGCTACACCTTC. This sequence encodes CSARGSTTYGYTF.